This T cell receptor (beta chain) was recovered during a study of blood T cell repertoires in COVID-19. Study details: The United States, Italy and Spain supplied acute and convalescent COVID-19 samples. PBMCs, B-cell-depleted T cells, or T cells were the source of the cDNA or gDNA that made up the material.

CDR3 length equals 15 residues. Germline values: CDR1 SGHNT, CDR2 YENEEA. The junction had 6 bases not matched to a gene; V was cut back by 4 bases and J by 1 base. In the authors' workflow: Quantification of nucleated cells was approximated via reference gene primer amplification. Clones were read by immunoSEQ multiplex PCR, and TCRdb kept only the in-frame ones, dropping some. The V and J calls and clone size are taken from that table; D and trimming were inferred from the DNA. This repertoire shows 380,000 or so clones, roughly 86% found once; its top ten account for over 0.95%. The sequence came from a human donor with acute or convalescent COVID-19. The donor label of this sample is uncertain. Sequenced material: peripheral blood. J is TRBJ1-1 and V is TRBV11-3; 7 nucleotides agree with TRBD1. The CDR3 region has the DNA TGTGCCAGCAGCTCCGGACAGGCGGGGAACACTGAAGCTTTCTTT. Translated: CASSSGQAGNTEAFF. The full variable domain, with the rest looked up from reference TRBV11-3 and TRBJ1-1, is EAGVVQSPRYKIIEKKQPVAFWCNPISGHNTLYWYLQNLGQGPELLIRYENEEAVDDSQLPKDRFSAERLKGVDSTLKIQPAELGDSAVYLCASSSGQAGNTEAFFGQGTRLTVV.